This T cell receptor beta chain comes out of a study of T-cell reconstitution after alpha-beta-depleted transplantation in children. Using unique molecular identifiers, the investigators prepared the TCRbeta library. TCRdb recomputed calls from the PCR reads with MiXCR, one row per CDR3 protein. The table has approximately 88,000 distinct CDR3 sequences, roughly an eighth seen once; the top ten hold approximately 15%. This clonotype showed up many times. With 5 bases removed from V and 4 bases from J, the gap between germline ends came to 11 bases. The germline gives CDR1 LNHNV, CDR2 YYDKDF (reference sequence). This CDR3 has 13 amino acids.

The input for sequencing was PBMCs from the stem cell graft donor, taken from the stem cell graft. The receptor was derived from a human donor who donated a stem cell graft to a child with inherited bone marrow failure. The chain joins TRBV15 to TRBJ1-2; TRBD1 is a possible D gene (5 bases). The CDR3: CATSGGGVYGYTF. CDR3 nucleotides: TGTGCCACCAGCGGGGGAGGGGTCTATGGCTACACCTTC. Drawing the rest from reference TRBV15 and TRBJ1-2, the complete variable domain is DAMVIQNPRYQVTQFGKPVTLSCSQTLNHNVMYWYQQKSSQAPKLLFHYYDKDFNNEADTPDNFQSRRPNTSFCFLDIRSPGLGDTAMYLCATSGGGVYGYTFGSGTRLTVV.